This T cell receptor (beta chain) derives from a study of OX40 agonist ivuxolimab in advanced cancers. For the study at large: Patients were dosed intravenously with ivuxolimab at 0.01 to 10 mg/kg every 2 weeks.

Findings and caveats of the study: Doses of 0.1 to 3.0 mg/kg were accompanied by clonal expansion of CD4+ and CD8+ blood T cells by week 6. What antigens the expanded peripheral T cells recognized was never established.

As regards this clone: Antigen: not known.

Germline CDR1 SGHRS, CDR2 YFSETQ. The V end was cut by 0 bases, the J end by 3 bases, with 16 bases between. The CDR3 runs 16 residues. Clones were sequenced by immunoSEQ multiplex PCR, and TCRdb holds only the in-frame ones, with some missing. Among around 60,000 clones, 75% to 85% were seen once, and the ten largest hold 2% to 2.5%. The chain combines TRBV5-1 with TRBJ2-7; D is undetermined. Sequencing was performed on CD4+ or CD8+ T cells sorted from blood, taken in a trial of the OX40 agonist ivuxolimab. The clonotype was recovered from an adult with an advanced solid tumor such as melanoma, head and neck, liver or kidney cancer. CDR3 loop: CASSLARRQSFYEQYF. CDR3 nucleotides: TGCGCCAGCAGCTTGGCCCGGCGGCAGAGTTTCTACGAGCAGTACTTC.